This TCR beta chain originates from a study of shared clonotypes between healthy human individuals. For the study at large: Per-donor plates numbered three CD4 naive, three CD4 memory, two CD8 naive and one CD8 memory.

Study-level results: Blood was the only sampled material, and tissue repertoires likely differ. Relative to their counterparts shared across all four donors, non-shared clonotypes exhibited diminished generation probabilities.

For this clone: The antigen is not known.

Assay used: immunoSEQ multiplex PCR; TCRdb lists only in-frame clones, some missing. The sample carries 2 million to 2.5 million clones, approximately 94% recorded once. Naive CD8 isolation took CD45RO-negative cells positively selected for CCR7 and excluded terminally differentiated effector memory CD45RA+ cells. Only Caucasian adults living in Nashville, Tennessee made up the donor group. V was trimmed by 7 bases and J by 3 bases, leaving 18 bases between them. The CDR3 is 15 residues long. The chain recombines TRBV23-1 with TRBJ2-5, with D perhaps matching TRBD1 or TRBD2 (5 bases each). TRBV23-1 carries the ORF label, with uncertain function. The sample comprised naive CD8+ T cells from PBMCs. The origin of this receptor is a man younger than 35 in good health. Some clones in this sample may be carry-over from other donors' samples. The DNA of the CDR3 is TGCGCCAGCAAAGAATCGGGGCCATTCAAAGAGACCCAGTACTTC. Protein product: CASKESGPFKETQYF.